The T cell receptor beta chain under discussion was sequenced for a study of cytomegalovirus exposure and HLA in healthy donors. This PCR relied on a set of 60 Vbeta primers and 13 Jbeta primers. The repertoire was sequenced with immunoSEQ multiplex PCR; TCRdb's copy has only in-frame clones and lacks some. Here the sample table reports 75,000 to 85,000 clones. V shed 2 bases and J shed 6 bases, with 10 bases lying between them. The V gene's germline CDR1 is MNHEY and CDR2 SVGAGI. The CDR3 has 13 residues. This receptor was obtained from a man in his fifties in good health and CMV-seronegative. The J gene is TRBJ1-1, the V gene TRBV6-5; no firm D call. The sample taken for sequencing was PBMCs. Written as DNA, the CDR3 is TGTGCCAGCAGTTACACGGGTCGGCCTGAAGCTTTCTTT. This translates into CASSYTGRPEAFF.